This T cell receptor beta chain was observed in a study of blood T cell repertoires in COVID-19. The germline CDR1 and CDR2 sequences are SGHRS and YFSETQ. The CDR3 runs 15 residues. The J segment lost 3 bases and the V segment lost 0 bases, leaving 6 bases of the junction unmatched. Here immunoSEQ multiplex PCR was the method, and the copy in TCRdb shows in-frame clones only, minus some. Of some 110,000 clones listed, 86% were seen once; the top ten hold 6% to 9.5%. The chain joins TRBV5-1 to TRBJ2-7; TRBD1 aligns across 7 bases. Sequencing was performed on peripheral blood. This clonotype originated in a man in his 70s who had recovered from COVID-19. In nucleotides, the CDR3 is TGCGCCAGCAGCTTGGGACAGGGCAATCTCTACGAGCAGTACTTC. It translates to CASSLGQGNLYEQYF.